This is a list of T cell receptor beta chains from one sample in a study of T-cell reconstitution after alpha-beta-depleted transplantation in children. TCRdb used MiXCR to reprocess the PCR reads, holding one entry per CDR3 protein. This table holds around 87,000 distinct CDR3 sequences, 6.5% to 8.5% found once. Sequenced here: PBMCs from the stem cell graft donor, sampled from the stem cell graft. The source of these receptors is a human donor who donated a stem cell graft to a child with congenital amegakaryocytic thrombocytopenia. Both conserved end residues are part of each CDR3. A D gene is named only where the DNA matches it firmly. Where a row states a size, it is once, few, many or the class of an expanded clone; other rows omit it.

d_call: TRBD1; j_call: TRBJ1-2; clone_size: many; v_call: TRBV20-1; cdr3_aa: CSARADRNYGYTF; cdr3_nt: TGCAGTGCTAGAGCGGACAGGAACTATGGCTACACCTTC
d_call: NA; j_call: TRBJ1-6; clone_size: many; v_call: TRBV6-2/TRBV6-3; cdr3_aa: CASRLTPGRNSPLHF; cdr3_nt: TGTGCCAGCAGACTCACACCGGGTCGTAATTCACCCCTCCACTTT
d_call: NA; j_call: TRBJ1-2; clone_size: many; v_call: TRBV20-1; cdr3_aa: CSAQHSGPYYGYTF; cdr3_nt: TGCAGTGCCCAACACTCCGGGCCCTACTATGGCTACACCTTC
d_call: NA; j_call: TRBJ2-7; clone_size: many; v_call: TRBV28; cdr3_aa: CASSLPLQAHEQYF; cdr3_nt: TGTGCCAGCAGTCTCCCACTTCAGGCCCACGAGCAGTACTTC
d_call: TRBD1; j_call: TRBJ2-1; clone_size: many; v_call: TRBV20-1; cdr3_aa: CSARHGDRPAEQFF; cdr3_nt: TGCAGTGCTAGACACGGGGACAGGCCGGCTGAGCAGTTCTTC
d_call: NA; j_call: TRBJ1-6; clone_size: many; v_call: TRBV28; cdr3_aa: CASSLSQIYNSPLHF; cdr3_nt: TGTGCCAGCAGTTTAAGTCAGATCTATAATTCACCCCTCCACTTT
d_call: TRBD1; j_call: TRBJ2-3; clone_size: many; v_call: TRBV27; cdr3_aa: CASRRGQGADTQYF; cdr3_nt: TGTGCCAGCAGGCGAGGACAGGGTGCAGATACGCAGTATTTT
d_call: NA; j_call: TRBJ1-5; clone_size: NA; v_call: TRBV28; cdr3_aa: CAIGPATEFNQPQHF; cdr3_nt: TGTGCCATCGGCCCCGCGACAGAGTTCAATCAGCCCCAGCATTTT
d_call: TRBD1; j_call: TRBJ1-1; clone_size: many; v_call: TRBV5-1; cdr3_aa: CASSFGQANTEAFF; cdr3_nt: TGCGCCAGCAGCTTCGGACAGGCCAACACTGAAGCTTTCTTT
d_call: NA; j_call: TRBJ2-7; clone_size: many; v_call: TRBV3-1; cdr3_aa: CASSQAPASYEQYF; cdr3_nt: TGTGCCAGCAGCCAAGCGCCGGCCTCCTACGAGCAGTACTTC
d_call: NA; j_call: TRBJ1-1; clone_size: many; v_call: TRBV11-2; cdr3_aa: CASSLDPGTEAFF; cdr3_nt: TGTGCCAGCAGCTTAGACCCAGGCACTGAAGCTTTCTTT
d_call: NA; j_call: TRBJ2-4; clone_size: NA; v_call: TRBV11-2; cdr3_aa: CASSLMRIQSRLAKNIQYF; cdr3_nt: TGTGCCAGCAGCTTAATGAGAATACAGAGCCGTTTAGCCAAAAACATTCAGTACTTC
d_call: TRBD1; j_call: TRBJ2-7; clone_size: few; v_call: TRBV30; cdr3_aa: CASVKDRGDEQYF; cdr3_nt: TGTGCCTCGGTGAAAGACAGGGGCGACGAGCAGTACTTC
d_call: NA; j_call: TRBJ2-1; clone_size: many; v_call: TRBV2; cdr3_aa: CASSVTGSEQFF; cdr3_nt: TGTGCCAGCAGCGTCACGGGTAGTGAGCAGTTCTTC
d_call: NA; j_call: TRBJ2-1; clone_size: few; v_call: TRBV6-1; cdr3_aa: CASSRTAHGSLYNEQFF; cdr3_nt: TGTGCCAGCAGCCGAACAGCCCACGGGTCCCTATACAATGAGCAGTTCTTC
d_call: NA; j_call: TRBJ2-7; clone_size: many; v_call: TRBV11-2; cdr3_aa: CASSLLRTYEQYF; cdr3_nt: TGTGCCAGCAGCTTACTACGGACCTACGAGCAGTACTTC
d_call: TRBD1; j_call: TRBJ2-2; clone_size: many; v_call: TRBV5-1; cdr3_aa: CASSRDRVSGELFF; cdr3_nt: TGCGCCAGCAGCCGGGACAGGGTATCCGGGGAGCTGTTTTTT